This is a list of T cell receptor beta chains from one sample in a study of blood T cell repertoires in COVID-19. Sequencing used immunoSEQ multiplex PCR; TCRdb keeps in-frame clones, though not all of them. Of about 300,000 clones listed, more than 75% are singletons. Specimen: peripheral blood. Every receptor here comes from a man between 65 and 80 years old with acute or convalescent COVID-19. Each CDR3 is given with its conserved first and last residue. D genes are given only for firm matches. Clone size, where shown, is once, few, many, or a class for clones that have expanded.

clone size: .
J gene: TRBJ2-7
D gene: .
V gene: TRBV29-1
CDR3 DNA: TGCAGCGGGGACATTAGGGTGGGGGCCTACTACGAGCAGTACTTC
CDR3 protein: CSGDIRVGAYYEQYF

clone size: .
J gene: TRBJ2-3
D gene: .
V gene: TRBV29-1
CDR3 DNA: TGCAGCGTTGAATTACCAGGGCTGGGGGGTACAGATACGCAGTATTTT
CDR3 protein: CSVELPGLGGTDTQYF

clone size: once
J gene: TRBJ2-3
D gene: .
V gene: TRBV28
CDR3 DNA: TGTGCCAGCAGTCCTCTACTTCCAGATACGCAGTATTTT
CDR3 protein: CASSPLLPDTQYF

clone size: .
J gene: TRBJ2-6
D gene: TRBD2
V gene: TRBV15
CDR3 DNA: TGTGCCACCAGCAGAGATTGGGGGCTAGCGGGAGCCACCGGGGCCAACGTCCTGACTTTC
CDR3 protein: CATSRDWGLAGATGANVLTF

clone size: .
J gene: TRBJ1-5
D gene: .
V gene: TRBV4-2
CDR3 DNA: TGTGCCAGCAGCCAAGCGGGCAGGGATCAGCCCCAGCATTTT
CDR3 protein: CASSQAGRDQPQHF

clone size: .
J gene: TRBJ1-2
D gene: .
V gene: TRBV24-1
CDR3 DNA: TGTGCCTCCCCGCGGGGGGCGGGTGACTATGGCTACACCTTC
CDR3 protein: CASPRGAGDYGYTF

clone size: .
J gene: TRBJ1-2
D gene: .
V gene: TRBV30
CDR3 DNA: TGTGCCTGGTCACAGGGCTCAAACTATGGCTACACCTTC
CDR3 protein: CAWSQGSNYGYTF

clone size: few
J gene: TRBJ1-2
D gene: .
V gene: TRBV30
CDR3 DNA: TGTGCCTGGAGGGGAATAGGGGTCCATGGCTACACCTTC
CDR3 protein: CAWRGIGVHGYTF

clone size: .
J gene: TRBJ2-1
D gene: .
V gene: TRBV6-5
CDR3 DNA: TGTGCCAGCACGTTGTTTAGCGGCCCCTACAATGAGCAGTTCTTC
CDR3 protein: CASTLFSGPYNEQFF

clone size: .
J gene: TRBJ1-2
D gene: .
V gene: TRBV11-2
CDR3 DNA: TGTGCCAGCAGCTCCGGGGAACTGAAGTACTATGGCTACACCTTC
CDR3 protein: CASSSGELKYYGYTF

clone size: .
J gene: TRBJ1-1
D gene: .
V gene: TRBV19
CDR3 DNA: TGTGCCAGTAGCACATGGGGAGCTGCCTTGGACACTGAAGCTTTCTTT
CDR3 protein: CASSTWGAALDTEAFF

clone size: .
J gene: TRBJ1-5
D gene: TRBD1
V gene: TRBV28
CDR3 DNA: TGTGCCAGCAGTGTCCCGGGACAGGGAGTCTATAGTCGTCAGCCCCAGCATTTT
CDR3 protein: CASSVPGQGVYSRQPQHF

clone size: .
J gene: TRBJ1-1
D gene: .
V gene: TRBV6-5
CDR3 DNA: TGTGCCAGCAGGAAAACGGGAGGGAACACTGAAGCTTTCTTT
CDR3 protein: CASRKTGGNTEAFF

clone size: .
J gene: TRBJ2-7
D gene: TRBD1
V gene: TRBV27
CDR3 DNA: TGTGCCAGCAGTTCTGGGACAGGGAAGCAGTACTTC
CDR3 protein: CASSSGTGKQYF

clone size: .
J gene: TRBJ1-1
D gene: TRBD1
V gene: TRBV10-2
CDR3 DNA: TGCGCCAGCAGGTCTCCGGGACAGGCCTTCTTT
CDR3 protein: CASRSPGQAFF

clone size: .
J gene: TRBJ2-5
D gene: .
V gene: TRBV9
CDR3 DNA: TGTGCCAGCAGCGTAGCTTGGCAGGGGGAGACCCAGTACTTC
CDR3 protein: CASSVAWQGETQYF

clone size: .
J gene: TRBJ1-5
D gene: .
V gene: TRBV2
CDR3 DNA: TGTGCCAGCAGCTTCCTGTCGTATAGCAATCAGCCCCAGCATTTT
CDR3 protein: CASSFLSYSNQPQHF

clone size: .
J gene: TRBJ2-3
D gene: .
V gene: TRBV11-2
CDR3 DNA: TGTGCCAGCAGCTTCGTAAACGGTGCAGATACGCAGTATTTT
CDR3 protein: CASSFVNGADTQYF

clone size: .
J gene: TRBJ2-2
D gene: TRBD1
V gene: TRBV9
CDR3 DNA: TGTGCCAGCAGCGTAGCCCCAACCGGGACAGGGGCCGGGGAGCTGTTTTTT
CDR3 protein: CASSVAPTGTGAGELFF

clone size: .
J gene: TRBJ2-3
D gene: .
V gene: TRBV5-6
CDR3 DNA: TGTGCCAGCAGCTTGGTTGGCAGTACCACAGATACGCAGTATTTT
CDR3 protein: CASSLVGSTTDTQYF

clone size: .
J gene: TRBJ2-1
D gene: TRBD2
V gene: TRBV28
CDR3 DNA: TGTGCCAGCAGTTCGGCCTGGACTAGCGGGCGCTACAATGAGCAGTTCTTC
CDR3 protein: CASSSAWTSGRYNEQFF

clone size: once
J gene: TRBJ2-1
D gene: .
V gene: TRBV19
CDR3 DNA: TGTGCCAGTAGTAGCGGCGGCTACAATGAGCAGTTCTTC
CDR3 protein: CASSSGGYNEQFF

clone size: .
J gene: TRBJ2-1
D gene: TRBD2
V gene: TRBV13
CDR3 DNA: TGTGCCAGCAGCTTAGCATCTAGCGGGGGGAATTACAATGAGCAGTTCTTC
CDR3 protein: CASSLASSGGNYNEQFF

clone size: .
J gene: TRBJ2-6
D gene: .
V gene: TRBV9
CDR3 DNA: TGTGCCAGCAGCGCTTCGACAGGTCGACCCTCTGGGGCCAACGTCCTGACTTTC
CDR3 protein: CASSASTGRPSGANVLTF

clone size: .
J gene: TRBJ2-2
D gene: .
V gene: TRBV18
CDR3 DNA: TGTGCCAGCTCACCACAGACCACACGATCTGGCGGGAAGCTGTTTTTT
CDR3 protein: CASSPQTTRSGGKLFF

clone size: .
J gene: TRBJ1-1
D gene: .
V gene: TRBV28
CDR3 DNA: TGTGCCAGCAGTTTAGGACAGCGACTCGCTGAAGCTTTCTTT
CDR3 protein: CASSLGQRLAEAFF

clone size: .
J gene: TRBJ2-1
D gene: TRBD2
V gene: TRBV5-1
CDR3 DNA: TGCGCCAGCAGCCTCCTTCTAGCGGAGTCCTACAATGAGCAGTTCTTC
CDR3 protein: CASSLLLAESYNEQFF